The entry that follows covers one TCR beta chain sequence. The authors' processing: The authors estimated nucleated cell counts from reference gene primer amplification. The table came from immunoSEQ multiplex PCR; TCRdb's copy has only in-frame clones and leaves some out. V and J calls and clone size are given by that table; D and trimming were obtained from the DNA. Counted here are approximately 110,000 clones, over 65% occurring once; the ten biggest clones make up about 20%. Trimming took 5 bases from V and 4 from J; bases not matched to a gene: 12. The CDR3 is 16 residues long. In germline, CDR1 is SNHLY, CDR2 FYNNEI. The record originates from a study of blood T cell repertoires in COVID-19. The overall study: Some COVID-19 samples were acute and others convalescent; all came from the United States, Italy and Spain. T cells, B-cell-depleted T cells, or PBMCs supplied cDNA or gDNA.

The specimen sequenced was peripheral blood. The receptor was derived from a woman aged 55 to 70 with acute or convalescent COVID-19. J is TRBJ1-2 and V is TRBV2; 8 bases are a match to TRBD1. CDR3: CASSTLAGTGSYGYTF. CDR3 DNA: TGTGCCAGCAGTACGCTCGCTGGGACAGGTAGCTATGGCTACACCTTC.